A single sample gave rise to the 17 T cell receptor beta chains below, sequenced in a study of CD8+ T cells in alopecia areata. The treatment: oral pan-JAK inhibitor, 5-10 mg twice daily. RNA was extracted and reverse transcribed into cDNA as the sequencing template. The assay was immunoSEQ multiplex PCR, and TCRdb's table has in-frame clones only and misses some. The sample contains fewer than 250,000 clones, around two fifths of which appear only once. The specimen comprised CD4+ T cells sorted from blood, sampled between weeks 30 and 35, from a patient treated with tofacitinib. The receptors derive from a human donor with alopecia areata.

Only a few counts were recorded for this clone. The chain carries TRBV29-1 and TRBJ1-1; D may be TRBD1 (5 bases). V shed 5 bases and J shed 4 bases, with 11 bases lying between them. Germline values: CDR1 SQVTM, CDR2 ANQGSEA. This CDR3 has 12 amino acids. CDR3 nucleotide sequence: TGCAGCGTTCACCAGGGCCTCACTGAAGCTTTCTTT. Translation: CSVHQGLTEAFF.

This rearrangement joins TRBV5-1 to TRBJ2-7; 8 positions agree with TRBD1. With V trimmed by 3 bases and J by 7 bases, 15 bases remained unmatched. CDR1 is SGHRS and CDR2 is YFSETQ in the germline V gene. The CDR3 consists of 16 residues. CDR3 nucleotides: TGCGCCAGCAGCTCCCAAACCGGGACAGGAAGCTGGGAGCAGTACTTC. Its translation is CASSSQTGTGSWEQYF.

The chain combines TRBV29-1 with TRBJ2-5; D is undetermined. The germline gives CDR1 SQVTM, CDR2 ANQGSEA. The V end lost 7 bases, the J end lost 5 bases, and 17 bases lay between the germline ends. This CDR3 comprises 13 residues. CDR3 amino acids: CSARHRTMETQYF. The DNA of the CDR3 is TGCAGCGCCCGACACCGAACTATGGAGACCCAGTACTTC.

The CDR3 DNA follows: TGTGCCAGTACGGACAACCGCTATGGCTACACCTTC. Protein: CASTDNRYGYTF. V and J are TRBV19 and TRBJ1-2, with D perhaps matching TRBD1 (5 bases). The CDR3 runs 12 residues. Germline V gene lookup returns CDR1 LNHDA and CDR2 SQIVND (reference sequence). V lost 7 bases to trimming and J lost 4 bases, with 10 bases between them.

This rearrangement joins TRBV18 to TRBJ2-7; a weak D match, TRBD2 (6 bases). This CDR3 has 14 residues. Trimming cost V 0 bases and J 3 bases, with 9 bases left between them. Germline CDR1 and CDR2: KGHSH and LQKENI. CDR3 sequence reads: CASSPPGGNYEQYF. CDR3 nucleotides: TGTGCCAGCTCACCACCGGGGGGAAACTACGAGCAGTACTTC.

This clone was observed at least ten times. The CDR3 here is CAISEQGNNEQFF. The CDR3 DNA reads as TGTGCCATCAGTGAGCAGGGTAACAATGAGCAGTTCTTC. The chain uses TRBV10-3 and TRBJ2-1; a possible D gene is TRBD1 (5 bases). V lost 2 bases and J lost 5, with 7 bases in between. CDR3 length: 13 amino acids. CDR1 and CDR2 from the germline V gene are ENHRY and SYGVKD.

Points on this clone: Other DNA sequences in the sample encode the same CDR3. The gene calls are TRBV5-1 and TRBJ1-2; D ambiguous. The length of the CDR3 is 13 residues. Germline CDR1 and CDR2: SGHRS and YFSETQ. The germline V and J ends were trimmed by 0 bases and 0 bases, with 3 bases remaining between them. CDR3 nucleotide sequence: TGCGCCAGCAGCTTGGGTACTAACTATGGCTACACCTTC. This gives the protein CASSLGTNYGYTF.

This clone occurred a few times. The chain combines TRBV30 with TRBJ1-1; a weak D match, TRBD1 (6 bases). Germline loops: CDR1 GTSNPN, CDR2 SVGIG (reference sequence). There are 14 residues in the CDR3. The V gene lost 0 bases and the J gene lost 4 bases, with 12 bases spanning the gap. CDR3 nucleotide sequence: TGTGCCTGGAGTGTTCCGGGGGCGATCACTGAAGCTTTCTTT. This codes for CAWSVPGAITEAFF.

This chain connects TRBV4-2 to TRBJ1-2; possible D gene TRBD1, 6 bases. Germline lookup yields CDR1 LGHNA and CDR2 YNFKEQ. The CDR3 covers 14 residues. V was trimmed by 4 bases and J by 4 bases, leaving 13 bases between them. CDR3 in amino acids: CASSPGERSYGYTF. The CDR3 bases are TGTGCCAGCAGCCCAGGGGAGCGGAGCTATGGCTACACCTTC.

V gene TRBV4-1 combines with J gene TRBJ2-6; tentatively, D is TRBD1 or TRBD2 (5 bases each). Trimming shortened V by 0 bases and J by 0 bases, and 15 bases separated the two germline ends. Looked up from germline, CDR1 is MGHRA and CDR2 is YSYEKL. CDR3 length: 19 residues. CDR3 DNA sequence: TGCGCCAGCAGCCAAGATCGGGGCAGGATAACCTCTGGGGCCAACGTCCTGACTTTC. Its protein is CASSQDRGRITSGANVLTF.

At least ten counts were recorded for this clone. The chain carries TRBV5-1 and TRBJ1-2; 8 bases line up with TRBD1. This CDR3 spans 12 amino acids. The germline V gene encodes CDR1 SGHRS and CDR2 YFSETQ. V lost 6 bases, J lost 7 bases, and 5 bases stayed unmatched. CDR3 residues: CASTLDRAGYTF. As DNA, the CDR3 is TGCGCCAGCACCCTGGACAGGGCTGGCTACACCTTC. Full variable domain (remainder filled in from reference TRBV5-1 and TRBJ1-2): KAGVTQTPRYLIKTRGQQVTLSCSPISGHRSVSWYQQTPGQGLQFLFEYFSETQRNKGNFPGRFSGRQFSNSRSEMNVSTLELGDSALYLCASTLDRAGYTFGSGTRLTVV.

This chain joins TRBV5-1 and TRBJ1-6; D is uncertain. The V and J ends lost 3 bases and 2 bases respectively, with 3 bases between them. Germline V gene data show CDR1 as SGHRS and CDR2 as YFSETQ. The CDR3 is 13 residues long. DNA for the CDR3: TGCGCCAGCAGCTCCACCTATAATTCACCCCTCCACTTT. Translating gives CASSSTYNSPLHF.

This clone was found a few times. The chain combines TRBV29-1 with TRBJ1-2; D gene unclear. The CDR3 consists of 13 residues. Per germline, CDR1 SQVTM and CDR2 ANQGSEA. V lost 4 bases and J 0 bases, leaving 9 bases between the germline ends. The CDR3 loop is CSVADFPNYGYTF. CDR3 sequence (DNA): TGCAGCGTTGCCGACTTCCCTAACTATGGCTACACCTTC.

The gene calls are TRBV6-5 and TRBJ1-5; D may be TRBD1 (5 bases). From germline, CDR1 is MNHEY and CDR2 SVGAGI. Trimming removed 4 bases at V and 0 bases at J, with 10 bases between. CDR3 length: 15 residues. The CDR3 DNA reads as TGTGCCAGCAGTTGGGACCGTTTTAGCAATCAGCCCCAGCATTTT. It codes for CASSWDRFSNQPQHF.

The chain uses TRBV7-3 and TRBJ1-1, with D maybe TRBD1 (6 bases). Between the trimmed V and J ends, which lost 5 bases and 2 bases, there was a span of 12 bases. Germline-derived CDR1 and CDR2 are SGHTA and FQGTGA. The CDR3 has 14 amino acids. The CDR3 bases are TGTGCCAGCAGCGCCCAGGGGCCCAACACTGAAGCTTTCTTT. The encoded protein is CASSAQGPNTEAFF.

A few counts support this clone. The chain joins TRBV11-3 to TRBJ2-2; the D is unclear. Germline V gene lookup returns CDR1 SGHNT and CDR2 YENEEA. V lost 1 base and J 1 base, leaving 4 bases between the germline ends. The CDR3 length is 14 residues. This CDR3 reads CASSLGQNTGELFF. CDR3 coding DNA: TGTGCCAGCAGCTTAGGACAGAACACCGGGGAGCTGTTTTTT.

The chain employs TRBV13 and TRBJ2-7; 12 bases fit TRBD1. The CDR3 sequence is 15 residues long. CDR1 is PRHDT and CDR2 is FYEKMQ in the germline V gene (reference sequence). J gave up 6 bases and V 7 bases, and 10 bases lay outside the gene matches. The CDR3 region is CASNHGDRGLGEQYF. Here the CDR3 DNA reads TGTGCCAGCAACCATGGGGACAGGGGGCTCGGCGAGCAGTACTTC.